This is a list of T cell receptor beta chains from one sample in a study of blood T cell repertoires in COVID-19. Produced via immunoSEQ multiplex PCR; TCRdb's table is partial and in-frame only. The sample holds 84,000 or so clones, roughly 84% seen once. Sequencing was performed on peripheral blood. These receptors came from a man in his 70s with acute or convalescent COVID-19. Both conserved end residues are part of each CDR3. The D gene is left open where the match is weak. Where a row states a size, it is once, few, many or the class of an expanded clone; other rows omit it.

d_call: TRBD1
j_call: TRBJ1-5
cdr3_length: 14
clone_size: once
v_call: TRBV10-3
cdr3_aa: CAISPQGADQPQHF
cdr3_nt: TGTGCCATCAGTCCACAGGGGGCGGATCAGCCCCAGCATTTT

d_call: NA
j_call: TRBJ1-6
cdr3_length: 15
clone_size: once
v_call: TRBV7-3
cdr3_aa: CASSERGVGNSPLHF
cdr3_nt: TGTGCCAGCAGCGAGCGCGGGGTAGGAAATTCACCCCTCCACTTT

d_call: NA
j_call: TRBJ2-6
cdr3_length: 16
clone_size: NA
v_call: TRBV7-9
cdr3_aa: CASSQSRGSGANVLTF
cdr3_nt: TGTGCCAGCAGCCAGAGCAGGGGCTCTGGGGCCAACGTCCTGACTTTC

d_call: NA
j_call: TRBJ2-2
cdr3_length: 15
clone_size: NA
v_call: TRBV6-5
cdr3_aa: CASSSDSANTGELFF
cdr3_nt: TGTGCCAGCAGTTCGGACAGCGCGAACACCGGGGAGCTGTTTTTT

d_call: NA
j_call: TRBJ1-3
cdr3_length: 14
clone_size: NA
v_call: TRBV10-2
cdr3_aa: CASSVDSSGNTIYF
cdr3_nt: TGCGCCAGCAGCGTTGACAGCTCTGGAAACACCATATATTTT

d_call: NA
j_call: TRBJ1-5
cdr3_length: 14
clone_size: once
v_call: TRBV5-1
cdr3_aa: CASRPDLGDQPQHF
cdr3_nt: TGCGCCAGCAGACCAGACCTAGGGGATCAGCCCCAGCATTTT

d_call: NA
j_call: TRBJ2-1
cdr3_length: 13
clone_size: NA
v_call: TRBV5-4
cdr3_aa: CASSQGQYNEQFF
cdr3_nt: TGTGCCAGCAGCCAGGGACAATACAATGAGCAGTTCTTC

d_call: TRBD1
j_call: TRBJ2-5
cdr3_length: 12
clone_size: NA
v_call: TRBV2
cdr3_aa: CASTRTGATQYF
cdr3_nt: TGTGCCAGCACCAGGACAGGAGCAACCCAGTACTTC

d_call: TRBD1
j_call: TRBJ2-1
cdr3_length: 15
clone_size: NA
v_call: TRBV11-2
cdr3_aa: CASGRQGAIRNEQFF
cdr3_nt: TGTGCCAGCGGTCGCCAGGGGGCCATAAGGAATGAGCAGTTCTTC

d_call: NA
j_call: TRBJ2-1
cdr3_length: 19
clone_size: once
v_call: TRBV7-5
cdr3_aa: CVRSLVWRTSGGNYNEQFF
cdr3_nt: TGTGTCAGAAGCTTAGTATGGCGGACTAGCGGGGGCAACTACAATGAGCAGTTCTTC

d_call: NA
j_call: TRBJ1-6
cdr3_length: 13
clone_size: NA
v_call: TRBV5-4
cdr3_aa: CAYRDPGDSPLHF
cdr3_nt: TGTGCCTACCGGGACCCGGGGGATTCACCCCTCCACTTT

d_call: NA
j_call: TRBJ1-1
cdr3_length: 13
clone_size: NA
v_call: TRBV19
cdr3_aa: CASRTQLNTEAFF
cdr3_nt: TGTGCCAGTAGGACACAGCTGAACACTGAAGCTTTCTTT

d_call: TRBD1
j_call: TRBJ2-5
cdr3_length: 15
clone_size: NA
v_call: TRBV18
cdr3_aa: CASSPGQGEEETQYF
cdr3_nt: TGTGCCAGCTCACCCGGACAGGGGGAAGAAGAGACCCAGTACTTC

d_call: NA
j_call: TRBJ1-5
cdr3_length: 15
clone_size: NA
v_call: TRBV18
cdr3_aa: CASSPVGLGGQPQHF
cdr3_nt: TGTGCCAGCTCACCGGTCGGCCTCGGCGGGCAGCCCCAGCATTTT

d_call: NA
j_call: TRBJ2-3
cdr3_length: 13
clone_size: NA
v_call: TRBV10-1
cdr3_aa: CASSSQVTDTQYF
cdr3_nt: TGCGCCAGCAGTTCCCAGGTCACAGATACGCAGTATTTT

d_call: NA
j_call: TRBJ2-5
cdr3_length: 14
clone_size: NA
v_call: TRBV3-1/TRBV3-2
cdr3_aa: CASSPTELQETQYF
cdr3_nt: TGTGCCAGCAGCCCGACTGAACTCCAAGAGACCCAGTACTTC

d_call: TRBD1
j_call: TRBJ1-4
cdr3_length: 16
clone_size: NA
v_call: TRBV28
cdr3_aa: CAIGGQGIATNEKLFF
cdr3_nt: TGTGCAATCGGAGGACAGGGGATTGCAACTAATGAAAAACTGTTTTTT

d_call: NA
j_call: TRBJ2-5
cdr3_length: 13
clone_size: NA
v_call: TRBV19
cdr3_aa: CASSQGTEETQYF
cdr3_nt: TGTGCCAGTTCCCAGGGGACCGAAGAGACCCAGTACTTC

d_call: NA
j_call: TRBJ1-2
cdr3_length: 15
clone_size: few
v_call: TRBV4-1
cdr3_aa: CASSQVAGLNYGYTF
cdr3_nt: TGCGCCAGCAGCCAAGTTGCGGGTTTGAACTATGGCTACACCTTC

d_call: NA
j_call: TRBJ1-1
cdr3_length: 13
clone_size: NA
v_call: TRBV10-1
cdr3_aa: CATKQGWNTEAFF
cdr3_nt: TGCGCCACCAAACAGGGCTGGAACACTGAAGCTTTCTTT

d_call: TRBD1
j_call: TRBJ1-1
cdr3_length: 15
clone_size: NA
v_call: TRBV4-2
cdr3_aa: CASSQGGQGNTEAFF
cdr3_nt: TGTGCCAGCAGCCAAGGGGGACAGGGGAACACTGAAGCTTTCTTT

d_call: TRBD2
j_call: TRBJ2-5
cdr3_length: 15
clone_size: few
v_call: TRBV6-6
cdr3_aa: CASSYQAGGQETQYF
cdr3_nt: TGTGCCAGCAGTTACCAGGCGGGGGGGCAAGAGACCCAGTACTTC

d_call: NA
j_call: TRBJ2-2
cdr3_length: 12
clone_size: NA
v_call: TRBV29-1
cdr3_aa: CSVVRDTGELFF
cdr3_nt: TGCAGCGTTGTCAGGGACACCGGGGAGCTGTTTTTT

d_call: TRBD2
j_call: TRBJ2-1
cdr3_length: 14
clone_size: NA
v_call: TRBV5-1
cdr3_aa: CASSPEGLAGGPFF
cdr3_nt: TGCGCCAGCAGCCCGGAGGGTCTAGCGGGGGGGCCGTTCTTC

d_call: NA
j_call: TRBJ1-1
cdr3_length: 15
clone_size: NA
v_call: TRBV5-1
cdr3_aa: CASSLGARGNTEAFF
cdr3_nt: TGCGCCAGCAGCTTGGGGGCCCGGGGGAACACTGAAGCTTTCTTT

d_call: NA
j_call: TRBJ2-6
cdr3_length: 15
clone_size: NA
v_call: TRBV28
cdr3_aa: CASSTGGSGANVLTF
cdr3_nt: TGTGCCAGCAGCACCGGTGGTTCTGGGGCCAACGTCCTGACTTTC

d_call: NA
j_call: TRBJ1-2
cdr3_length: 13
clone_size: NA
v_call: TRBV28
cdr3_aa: CASRNTLSYGYTF
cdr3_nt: TGTGCCAGCAGAAATACACTAAGCTATGGCTACACCTTC

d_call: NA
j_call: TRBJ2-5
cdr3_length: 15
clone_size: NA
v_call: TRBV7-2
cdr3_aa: CASSLSTLSGGAQYF
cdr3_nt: TGTGCCAGCAGCTTGTCGACCTTAAGCGGAGGGGCCCAGTACTTC

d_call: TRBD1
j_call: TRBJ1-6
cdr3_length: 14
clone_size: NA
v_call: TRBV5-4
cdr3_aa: CASSSVGQGTPLHF
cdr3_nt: TGTGCCAGCAGCTCGGTGGGACAGGGGACACCCCTCCACTTT

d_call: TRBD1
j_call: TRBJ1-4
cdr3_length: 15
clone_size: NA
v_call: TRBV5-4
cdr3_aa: CASSLRTGPNEKLFF
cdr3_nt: TGTGCCAGCAGCCTAAGGACAGGACCTAATGAAAAACTGTTTTTT

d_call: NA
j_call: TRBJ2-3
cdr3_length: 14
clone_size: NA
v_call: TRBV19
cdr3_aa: CASSIGTRADTQYF
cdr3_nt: TGTGCCAGTAGTATAGGTACCCGGGCAGATACGCAGTATTTT

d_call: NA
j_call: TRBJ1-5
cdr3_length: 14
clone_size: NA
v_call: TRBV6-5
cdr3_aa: CASTQVEGGQPQHF
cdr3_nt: TGTGCCAGCACCCAGGTGGAGGGTGGACAGCCCCAGCATTTT

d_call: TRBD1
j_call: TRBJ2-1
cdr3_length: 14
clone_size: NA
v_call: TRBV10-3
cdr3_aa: CAITNGQAYNEQFF
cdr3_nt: TGTGCCATCACTAACGGACAGGCTTACAATGAGCAGTTCTTC

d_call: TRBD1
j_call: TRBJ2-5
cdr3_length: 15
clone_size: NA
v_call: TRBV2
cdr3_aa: CASSELRGLQETQYF
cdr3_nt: TGTGCCAGCAGTGAACTCAGGGGGCTCCAAGAGACCCAGTACTTC

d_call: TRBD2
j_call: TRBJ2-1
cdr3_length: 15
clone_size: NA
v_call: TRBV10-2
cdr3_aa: CASSLLAGGYNEQFF
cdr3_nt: TGCGCCAGCAGCCTACTAGCGGGGGGCTACAATGAGCAGTTCTTC

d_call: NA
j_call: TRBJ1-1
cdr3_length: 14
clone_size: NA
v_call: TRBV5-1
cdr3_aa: CASSWRRGNTEAFF
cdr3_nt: TGCGCCAGCAGCTGGCGGAGGGGGAACACTGAAGCTTTCTTT

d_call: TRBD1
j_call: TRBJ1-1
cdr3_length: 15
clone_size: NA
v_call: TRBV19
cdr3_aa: CASSPLTGRGTEAFF
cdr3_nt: TGTGCCAGTAGTCCCCTCACAGGCAGGGGGACTGAAGCTTTCTTT

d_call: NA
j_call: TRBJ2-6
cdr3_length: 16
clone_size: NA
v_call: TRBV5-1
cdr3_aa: CASSRDILSGANVLTF
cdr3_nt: TGCGCCAGCAGCCGGGACATCCTTTCTGGGGCCAACGTCCTGACTTTC

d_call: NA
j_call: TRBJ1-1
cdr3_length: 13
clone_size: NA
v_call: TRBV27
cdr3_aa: CASSLGMNTEAFF
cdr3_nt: TGTGCCAGCAGTTTAGGCATGAACACTGAAGCTTTCTTT

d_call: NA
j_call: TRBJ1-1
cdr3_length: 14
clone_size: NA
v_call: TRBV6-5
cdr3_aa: CASSYASPGAEAFF
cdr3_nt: TGTGCCAGCAGTTACGCCTCCCCCGGAGCTGAAGCTTTCTTT

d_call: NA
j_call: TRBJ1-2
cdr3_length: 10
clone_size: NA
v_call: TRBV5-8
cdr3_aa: CASSLARKTF
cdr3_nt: TGTGCCAGCAGCTTGGCCAGGAAAACCTTC

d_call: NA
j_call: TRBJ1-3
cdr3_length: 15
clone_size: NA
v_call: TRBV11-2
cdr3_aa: CASSPGDLSGNTIYF
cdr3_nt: TGTGCCAGCAGCCCGGGTGACCTCTCTGGAAACACCATATATTTT

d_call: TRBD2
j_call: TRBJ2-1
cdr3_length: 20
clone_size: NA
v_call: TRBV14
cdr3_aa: CASSQVRGLAGGISYNEQFF
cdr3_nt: TGTGCCAGCAGCCAAGTCCGGGGACTAGCGGGGGGGATTTCCTACAATGAGCAGTTCTTC

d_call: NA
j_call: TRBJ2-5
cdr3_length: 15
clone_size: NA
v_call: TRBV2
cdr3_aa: CASSEARYSRETQYF
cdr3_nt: TGTGCCAGCAGTGAAGCGCGGTATAGCCGAGAGACCCAGTACTTC

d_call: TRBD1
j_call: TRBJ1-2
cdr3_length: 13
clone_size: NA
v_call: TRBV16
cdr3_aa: CASSLPGQGIYTF
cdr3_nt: TGTGCCAGCAGCCTTCCGGGACAGGGGATTTACACCTTC

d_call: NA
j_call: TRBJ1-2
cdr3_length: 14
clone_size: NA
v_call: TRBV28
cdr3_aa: CASRSGTPNYGYTF
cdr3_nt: TGTGCCAGCAGATCGGGGACACCTAACTATGGCTACACCTTC

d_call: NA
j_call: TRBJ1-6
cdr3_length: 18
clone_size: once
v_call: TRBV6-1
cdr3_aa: CASSASTARSSYNSPLHF
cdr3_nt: TGTGCCAGCAGTGCCTCGACAGCTAGAAGCTCCTATAATTCACCCCTCCACTTT

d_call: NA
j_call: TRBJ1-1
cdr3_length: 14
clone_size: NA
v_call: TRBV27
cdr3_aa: CASRGAPLNTEAFF
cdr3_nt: TGTGCCAGCAGGGGAGCACCCCTGAACACTGAAGCTTTCTTT

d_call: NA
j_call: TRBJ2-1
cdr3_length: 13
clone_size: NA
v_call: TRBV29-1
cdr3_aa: CSVDGGGYNEQFF
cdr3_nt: TGCAGCGTTGATGGAGGCGGCTACAATGAGCAGTTCTTC

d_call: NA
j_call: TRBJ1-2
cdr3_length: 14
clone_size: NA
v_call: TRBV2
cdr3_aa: CASRERGLNYGYTF
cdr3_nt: TGTGCCAGCAGGGAGCGGGGGCTTAACTATGGCTACACCTTC

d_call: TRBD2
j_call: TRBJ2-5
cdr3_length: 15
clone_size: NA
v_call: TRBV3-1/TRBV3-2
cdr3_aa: CARSRGGAWGGTQYF
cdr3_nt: TGTGCCCGCAGCCGGGGGGGGGCGTGGGGGGGGACCCAGTACTTC

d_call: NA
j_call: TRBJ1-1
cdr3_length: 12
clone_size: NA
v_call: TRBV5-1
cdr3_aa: CASSLGSTEAFF
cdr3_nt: TGCGCCAGCAGCTTGGGGAGCACTGAAGCTTTCTTT

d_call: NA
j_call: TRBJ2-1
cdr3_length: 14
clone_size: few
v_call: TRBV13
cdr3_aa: CASSFGQTDNEQFF
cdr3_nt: TGTGCCAGCAGCTTCGGACAGACGGACAATGAGCAGTTCTTC

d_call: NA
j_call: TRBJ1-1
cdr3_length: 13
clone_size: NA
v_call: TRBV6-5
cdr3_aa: CASLPLRGTEAFF
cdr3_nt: TGTGCCAGCCTCCCGCTGCGGGGCACTGAAGCTTTCTTT

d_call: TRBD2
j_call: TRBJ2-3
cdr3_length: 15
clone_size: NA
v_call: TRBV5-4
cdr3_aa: CASSLLRGATDTQYF
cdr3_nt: TGTGCCAGCAGCTTGCTGCGGGGGGCCACAGATACGCAGTATTTT

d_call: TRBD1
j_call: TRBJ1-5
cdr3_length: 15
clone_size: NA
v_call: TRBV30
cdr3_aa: CAWSHTGVHNQPQHF
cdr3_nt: TGTGCCTGGAGTCACACAGGGGTCCACAATCAGCCCCAGCATTTT

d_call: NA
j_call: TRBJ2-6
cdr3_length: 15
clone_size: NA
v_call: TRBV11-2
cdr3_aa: CASSLKGLGANVLTF
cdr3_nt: TGTGCCAGCAGCTTGAAGGGGCTCGGGGCCAACGTCCTGACTTTC

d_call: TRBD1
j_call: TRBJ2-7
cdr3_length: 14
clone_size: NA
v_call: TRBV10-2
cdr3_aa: CASSEQRQGLEQYF
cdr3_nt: TGCGCCAGCAGCGAGCAACGACAGGGCCTTGAGCAGTACTTC